The 5 T cell receptor beta chains below were found in one sample sequenced in a study of cytomegalovirus exposure and HLA in healthy donors (dated by TCRdb to the late 2010s). The library was obtained by the immunoSEQ multiplex PCR assay. The multiplex PCR relied on a mix of 60 forward primers for TCR Vbeta segments and 13 reverse primers for TCR Jbeta segments. Entries here come from immuneACCESS through TCRdb and include only in-frame sequences with V and J called. Some clones fail to appear in such tables; in the studies checked, an unresolved V gene covers under half of the shortfall, and the cause of the remainder is unknown. The sample data list some 140,000 clones, and around 75% of these were observed just once. The ten largest clones capture more than 3% of the sample. The sample taken for sequencing was PBMCs. Every receptor here comes from a female donor in good health and CMV-seronegative.

V is TRBV13 and J is TRBJ2-5, with TRBD2 identical over 7 bases. Germline CDR1 reads PRHDT; CDR2 reads FYEKMQ (reference sequence). The CDR3 length is 13 residues. J was trimmed by 3 bases and V by 2 bases; bases with no gene match: 0. The CDR3 coding sequence is TGTGCCAGCAGCTTACTAGCGGAAGAGACCCAGTACTTC. Amino acid sequence: CASSLLAEETQYF.

This clone was found a few times. The chain uses TRBV19 and TRBJ1-1; possible D gene TRBD1, 6 bases. This CDR3 spans 16 amino acids. The germline V and J ends were trimmed by 3 bases and 2 bases, with 16 bases remaining between them. CDR1 and CDR2 from the germline V gene are LNHDA and SQIVND (reference sequence). The DNA of the CDR3 is TGTGCCAGTAGTATTTCGGGACAACGCGAAAACACTGAAGCTTTCTTT. Protein product: CASSISGQRENTEAFF.

The chain carries TRBV5-4 and TRBJ2-5; possible D gene TRBD2, 6 bases. The ends were cut back, 3 bases at V and 4 bases at J, with 13 bases in the middle. The germline V gene encodes CDR1 SGHNT and CDR2 YYREEE (reference sequence). This CDR3 comprises 14 residues. The CDR3 nucleotides read TGTGCCAGCAGCTCCGGGGGAGCTCTAGAGACCCAGTACTTC. Its translation: CASSSGGALETQYF.

The chain is built from TRBV30 and TRBJ1-1, with no clear D. V was clipped by 5 bases and J by 5 bases, with 9 bases between them. Per the germline V gene, CDR1 is GTSNPN and CDR2 is SVGIG (reference sequence). The CDR3 has 11 residues. The CDR3 loop reads CAWGEGTEAFF. As DNA, the CDR3 is TGTGCCTGGGGGGAGGGAACTGAAGCTTTCTTT.

The chain couples TRBV9 to TRBJ2-1; tentatively, D is TRBD1 (5 bases). Germline V gene lookup returns CDR1 SGDLS and CDR2 YYNGEE. The germline V and J ends were trimmed by 4 bases and 8 bases, with 19 bases remaining between them. CDR3 length: 15 residues. CDR3 region: CASSPQGWLGDEQFF. The CDR3 DNA is TGTGCCAGCAGCCCACAAGGGTGGTTAGGGGATGAGCAGTTCTTC.